Listed below are T cell receptor beta chains from one sample, sequenced in a study of blood T cell repertoires in COVID-19. Using immunoSEQ multiplex PCR, the repertoire was profiled, and TCRdb retains in-frame clones only, with some absent. This repertoire shows about 150,000 clones, about 86% found once; its top ten account for around 3.5%. The sequenced sample was peripheral blood. These receptors were collected from a man in his 70s with acute or convalescent COVID-19. The CDR3 runs from the conserved cysteine through the conserved F or W. The D gene is left open where the match is weak. Part of the rows lack a size; the others show once, few, many or a class for expanded clones.

.,.,TRBV5-1,TRBJ2-6,CASSLGGSSGANVLTF,TGCGCCAGCAGCTTGGGAGGGAGTTCTGGGGCCAACGTCCTGACTTTC
TRBD2,.,TRBV11-3,TRBJ2-3,CASSRGGSDTQYF,TGTGCCAGCAGCCGGGGGGGCTCAGATACGCAGTATTTT
TRBD2,.,TRBV18,TRBJ2-5,CASSPPGLAIGETQYF,TGTGCCAGCTCACCTCCGGGACTAGCGATCGGGGAGACCCAGTACTTC
TRBD1,.,TRBV15,TRBJ2-5,CATSRGGTGTGGQETQYF,TGTGCCACCAGCAGAGGGGGAACCGGGACAGGGGGACAAGAGACCCAGTACTTC
.,.,TRBV5-6,TRBJ2-5,CASSLERAGFAETQYF,TGTGCCAGCAGCTTGGAGCGGGCGGGGTTTGCGGAGACCCAGTACTTC
TRBD2,once,TRBV10-3,TRBJ2-1,CAISEFPGTSGRGSYNEQFF,TGTGCCATCAGTGAGTTCCCCGGGACTAGCGGGAGAGGGTCCTACAATGAGCAGTTCTTC
TRBD1,.,TRBV18,TRBJ1-1,CASSPLTGETEAFF,TGTGCCAGCTCGCCTTTGACAGGGGAAACTGAAGCTTTCTTT
.,.,TRBV5-4,TRBJ2-5,CASSGGGRETQYF,TGTGCCAGCAGTGGGGGGGGCAGAGAGACCCAGTACTTC
.,.,TRBV7-8,TRBJ2-3,CASSLASASDTQYF,TGTGCCAGCAGCTTAGCCAGCGCTTCAGACACGCAGTATTTT
.,.,TRBV5-1,TRBJ1-1,CASSLTGNTEAFF,TGCGCCAGCAGCCTGACAGGGAACACTGAAGCTTTCTTT
.,.,TRBV2,TRBJ1-1,CASSEPVNTEAFF,TGTGCCAGCAGTGAACCGGTTAACACTGAAGCTTTCTTT
TRBD2,.,TRBV6-2/TRBV6-3,TRBJ2-2,CASSPFPSGRVGVGELFF,TGTGCCAGCAGCCCTTTCCCTAGCGGGAGGGTAGGCGTCGGGGAGCTGTTTTTT
.,few,TRBV18,TRBJ1-3,CASSAQLPSGNTIYF,TGTGCCAGCTCCGCCCAACTCCCCTCTGGAAACACCATATATTTT
.,.,TRBV2,TRBJ2-3,CASSRDRITDTQYF,TGTGCCAGCAGTAGAGACAGGATCACAGATACGCAGTATTTT
TRBD1,.,TRBV24-1,TRBJ2-5,CATSDRGPGGRETQYF,TGTGCCACCAGTGACCGTGGGCCAGGGGGCAGAGAGACCCAGTACTTC
TRBD2,.,TRBV7-2,TRBJ2-1,CASSLSSGRAIYEQFF,TGTGCCAGCAGCTTATCTAGCGGGAGGGCTATCTATGAGCAGTTCTTC
TRBD1,.,TRBV11-2,TRBJ2-5,CASSHSQGMGPQETQYF,TGTGCCAGCAGCCACTCACAGGGGATGGGCCCTCAAGAGACCCAGTACTTC
.,.,TRBV6-5,TRBJ2-5,CASSNYNGGQETQYF,TGTGCCAGCAGCAATTACAACGGGGGTCAAGAGACCCAGTACTTC
.,.,TRBV29-1,TRBJ2-7,CSVELGYEQYF,TGCAGCGTTGAACTAGGATACGAGCAGTACTTC
.,.,TRBV10-3,TRBJ1-3,CAISGRDSGNTIYF,TGTGCCATCAGTGGACGGGACTCTGGAAACACCATATATTTT
TRBD2,.,TRBV9,TRBJ2-5,CASSPGLATETQYF,TGTGCCAGCAGTCCCGGACTAGCGACCGAGACCCAGTACTTC
TRBD1,few,TRBV7-9,TRBJ1-4,CASSLALSGGISEKLFF,TGTGCCAGCAGCTTAGCCCTCTCAGGGGGCATTAGTGAAAAACTGTTTTTT
TRBD1,.,TRBV19,TRBJ1-6,CASSPGQGHSPLHF,TGTGCCAGTAGCCCGGGACAGGGGCATTCACCCCTCCACTTT
TRBD1,.,TRBV29-1,TRBJ1-1,CSVWDRNTEAFF,TGCAGCGTGTGGGACAGGAACACTGAAGCTTTCTTT
TRBD2,few,TRBV27,TRBJ2-1,CASRQRGYNEQFF,TGTGCCAGCAGGCAGCGGGGCTACAATGAGCAGTTCTTC
.,.,TRBV20-1,TRBJ2-5,CSAKAETQYF,TGCAGTGCTAAAGCAGAGACCCAGTACTTC
TRBD1,.,TRBV27,TRBJ2-3,CASSRWTGSTDTQYF,TGTGCCAGCAGTAGATGGACAGGGAGCACAGATACGCAGTATTTT
.,.,TRBV23-1,TRBJ1-2,CASSRPDKGYGYTF,TGCGCCAGCAGTCGGCCGGACAAGGGCTATGGCTACACCTTC
.,.,TRBV28,TRBJ1-4,CASSIRTVIGKLFF,TGTGCCAGCAGTATACGGACTGTGATCGGAAAACTGTTTTTT
TRBD2,.,TRBV14,TRBJ2-1,CASSTYSGLGSNNEQFF,TGTGCCAGCAGCACCTACTCGGGACTAGGCTCAAACAATGAGCAGTTCTTC
.,.,TRBV11-3,TRBJ2-1,CATSIGPNNEQFF,TGTGCCACCAGTATTGGGCCCAACAATGAGCAGTTCTTC
TRBD1,.,TRBV5-5,TRBJ2-5,CASSLTQGAGETQYF,TGTGCCAGCAGCCTCACACAGGGGGCAGGAGAGACCCAGTACTTC
TRBD2,few,TRBV5-1,TRBJ2-7,CASSLDAGGSLYEQYF,TGCGCCAGCAGCTTGGATGCGGGAGGGTCCCTCTACGAGCAGTACTTC
TRBD2,.,TRBV5-4,TRBJ2-2,CASSLGLAGADTGELFF,TGTGCCAGCAGCTTGGGCCTAGCGGGAGCCGACACCGGGGAGCTGTTTTTT
TRBD2,.,TRBV19,TRBJ2-2,CASSSPGLAGLNTGELFF,TGTGCCAGTAGTTCCCCGGGACTAGCGGGGCTTAACACCGGGGAGCTGTTTTTT
TRBD1,once,TRBV9,TRBJ2-6,CASSVGTGKSGANVLTF,TGTGCCAGCAGCGTAGGGACAGGGAAGTCTGGGGCCAACGTCCTGACTTTC
TRBD2,.,TRBV13,TRBJ2-1,CASSPNSPLAGAYNEQFF,TGTGCCAGCAGCCCTAACTCCCCTCTAGCGGGCGCGTACAATGAGCAGTTCTTC
TRBD2,.,TRBV11-2,TRBJ2-1,CASSLRAGDSNEQFF,TGTGCCAGCAGCTTACGGGCGGGGGACTCCAATGAGCAGTTCTTC
TRBD1,.,TRBV7-9,TRBJ2-7,CASSLGQMNYEQYF,TGTGCCAGCAGTTTGGGACAGATGAACTACGAGCAGTACTTC
TRBD1,.,TRBV5-8,TRBJ1-1,CASSLDRGLTEAFF,TGTGCCAGCAGCCTGGACAGGGGGCTGACTGAAGCTTTCTTT
.,.,TRBV10-3,TRBJ1-2,CAISDGGAKNYGYTF,TGTGCCATCAGTGATGGGGGGGCGAAGAACTATGGCTACACCTTC
.,.,TRBV15,TRBJ1-1,CATSRAGENTEAFF,TGTGCCACCAGCAGAGCAGGGGAGAACACTGAAGCTTTCTTT
TRBD2,.,TRBV7-6,TRBJ2-7,CASSLEVLGLAGEGPYEQYF,TGTGCCAGCAGCTTAGAGGTCCTTGGACTAGCGGGAGAAGGGCCCTACGAGCAGTACTTC
.,.,TRBV2,TRBJ1-5,CASSTRGLRDQPQHF,TGTGCCAGCAGCACCAGGGGTTTACGGGATCAGCCCCAGCATTTT
.,.,TRBV5-1,TRBJ2-1,CASSAEGGNEQFF,TGCGCCAGCAGCGCCGAAGGGGGCAATGAGCAGTTCTTC
TRBD1,.,TRBV19,TRBJ1-4,CASSPSGTGANEKLFF,TGTGCCAGTAGCCCCTCTGGGACAGGGGCTAATGAAAAACTGTTTTTT
.,.,TRBV7-9,TRBJ2-7,CASSQDSYEQYF,TGTGCCAGCAGCCAGGACAGTTACGAGCAGTACTTC
TRBD2,.,TRBV5-4,TRBJ2-1,CASSFGGREIREQFF,TGTGCCAGCAGCTTTGGCGGGAGGGAGATAAGGGAGCAGTTCTTC
.,.,TRBV6-1,TRBJ1-2,CASSDPTGPRGYGYTF,TGTGCCAGCAGTGATCCAACCGGGCCGCGGGGTTATGGCTACACCTTC
TRBD1,once,TRBV19,TRBJ1-1,CASSINRGRNTEAFF,TGTGCCAGTAGTATAAACAGGGGACGGAACACTGAAGCTTTCTTT
.,.,TRBV6-6,TRBJ1-1,CASSNLQSNTEAFF,TGTGCCAGCAGTAACCTCCAAAGCAACACTGAAGCTTTCTTT
.,.,TRBV27,TRBJ2-7,CASLKQGGYEQYF,TGTGCCAGCCTAAAGCAGGGGGGCTACGAGCAGTACTTC
TRBD1,once,TRBV7-3,TRBJ2-2,CASSLRTGGANTGELFF,TGTGCCAGCAGCTTACGGACAGGGGGGGCGAACACCGGGGAGCTGTTTTTT